This TCR beta chain was recovered during a study of control samples from healthy donors and cancer patients. This clone was detected a few times. Germline CDR1 KGHSH, CDR2 LQKENI. Trimming took 3 bases from V and 7 from J, leaving 15 bases between them. CDR3 size: 15 residues. Clones were read by immunoSEQ multiplex PCR, and TCRdb kept only the in-frame ones, dropping some. Here the sample spans 150,000 to 200,000 clones, nearly 90% being singletons. Sequenced input: blood. The TCR comes from a woman in her forties or fifties in good health. The V gene is TRBV18, the J gene TRBJ1-4; D is possibly TRBD1 (6 bases). Here the CDR3 reads CASSPDGGLGEKLFF. The CDR3, as DNA: TGTGCCAGCTCACCGGATGGGGGGCTTGGTGAAAAACTGTTTTTT.